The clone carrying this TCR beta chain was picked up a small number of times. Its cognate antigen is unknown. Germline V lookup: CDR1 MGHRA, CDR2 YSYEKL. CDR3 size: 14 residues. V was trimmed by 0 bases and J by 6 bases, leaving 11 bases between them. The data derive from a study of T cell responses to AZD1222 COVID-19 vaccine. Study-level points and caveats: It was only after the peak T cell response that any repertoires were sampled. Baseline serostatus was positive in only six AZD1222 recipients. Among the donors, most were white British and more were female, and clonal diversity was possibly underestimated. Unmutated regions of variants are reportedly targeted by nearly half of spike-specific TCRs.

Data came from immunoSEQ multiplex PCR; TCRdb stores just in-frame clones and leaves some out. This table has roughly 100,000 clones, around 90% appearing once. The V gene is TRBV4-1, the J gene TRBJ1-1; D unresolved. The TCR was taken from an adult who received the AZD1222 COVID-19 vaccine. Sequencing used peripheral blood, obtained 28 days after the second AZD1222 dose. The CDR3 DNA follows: TGCGCCAGCAGCCAAGATCCTATCCTGGCTGAAGCTTTCTTT. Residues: CASSQDPILAEAFF.